This T cell receptor (beta chain) derives from a study of CD8 T cells in Susac syndrome. J gave up 3 bases and V 4 bases, and 7 bases lay outside the gene matches. The germline V gene encodes CDR1 KGHDR and CDR2 SFDVKD. The CDR3 loop spans 16 amino acids. Sequencing of TCR beta was performed on blood CD8+ and CD4+ T cells. Diagnostic criteria for definite or probable disease, in their recently defined form, were met by the patients with Susac syndrome. With random hexamers, about 0.5 to 1 ug RNA was reverse transcribed. It was immunoSEQ multiplex PCR that amplified TCR beta CDR3 across 54 Vbeta and 13 Jbeta. Each CDR3 protein gets one entry after TCRdb re-called the immunoSEQ multiplex PCR reads with MiXCR. Of about 180,000 distinct CDR3 sequences listed, approximately 94% are singletons.

The clonotype originates from a human donor with Susac syndrome. The V call is TRBV24-1, the J call TRBJ2-3; 9 bases are a match to TRBD1. The source material was CD4+ T cells from PBMCs. The DNA for the CDR3 is TGTGCCACCAGTGACTCCGGGACAGGGATGACAGATACGCAGTATTTT. It is translated as CATSDSGTGMTDTQYF.